This is a list of T cell receptor beta chains from one sample in a study of pediatric ulcerative colitis. Here immunoSEQ multiplex PCR was the method, and the copy in TCRdb shows in-frame clones only, minus some. The sample includes about 36,000 clones, approximately 87% of them seen just once. Sequencing was carried out using blood. These receptors all stem from a girl between 10 and 17 years old with moderate ulcerative colitis. The CDR3 runs from the conserved cysteine through the conserved F or W. The D gene is left open where the match is weak. Where a row states a size, it is once, few, many or the class of an expanded clone; other rows omit it.

j_gene: TRBJ1-1
v_gene: TRBV6-5
d_gene: -
abundance: -
CDR3nt: TGTGCCAGCAGTCCTCAGGGTGGCACTGAAGCTTTCTTT
CDR3aa: CASSPQGGTEAFF

j_gene: TRBJ1-1
v_gene: TRBV5-4
d_gene: -
abundance: few
CDR3nt: TGTGCCAGCAGCTTGCAGGGTGCTGAAGCTTTCTTT
CDR3aa: CASSLQGAEAFF

j_gene: TRBJ1-1
v_gene: TRBV27
d_gene: -
abundance: -
CDR3nt: TGTGCCAGCAGCCCATCTACACAGAACACTGAAGCTTTCTTT
CDR3aa: CASSPSTQNTEAFF

j_gene: TRBJ2-1
v_gene: TRBV10-3
d_gene: -
abundance: -
CDR3nt: TGTGCCATCAGGGGGATCAACTCCTACAATGAGCAGTTCTTC
CDR3aa: CAIRGINSYNEQFF

j_gene: TRBJ1-2
v_gene: TRBV6-6
d_gene: TRBD1
abundance: -
CDR3nt: TGTGCCAGCACTACGGACAGGTTAAACTATGGCTACACCTTC
CDR3aa: CASTTDRLNYGYTF

j_gene: TRBJ2-2
v_gene: TRBV18
d_gene: -
abundance: -
CDR3nt: TGTGCCAGCTCACCACGGTCGGGTGCGAACACCGGGGAGCTGTTTTTT
CDR3aa: CASSPRSGANTGELFF

j_gene: TRBJ2-7
v_gene: TRBV28
d_gene: -
abundance: -
CDR3nt: TGTGCCAGCAGTCCGCCACGGCCAGACGCCCCGAGTTCATACGAGCAGTACTTC
CDR3aa: CASSPPRPDAPSSYEQYF

j_gene: TRBJ2-1
v_gene: TRBV7-6
d_gene: TRBD2
abundance: once
CDR3nt: TGTGCCAGCAGCCGAGTTAGGACTAGCGACAATGAGCAGTTCTTC
CDR3aa: CASSRVRTSDNEQFF

j_gene: TRBJ1-1
v_gene: TRBV7-9
d_gene: -
abundance: -
CDR3nt: TGTGCCAGCAGATCCACAGGAACCACGAACACTGAAGCTTTCTTT
CDR3aa: CASRSTGTTNTEAFF

j_gene: TRBJ1-2
v_gene: TRBV2
d_gene: TRBD1
abundance: -
CDR3nt: TGTGCCAGCAGTGGAATGACCGGGACAGGGGGCAGTGGCTACACCTTC
CDR3aa: CASSGMTGTGGSGYTF

j_gene: TRBJ2-2
v_gene: TRBV7-3
d_gene: TRBD1
abundance: -
CDR3nt: TGTGCCAGCAGCTACGACAGGGACACCGGGGAGCTGTTTTTT
CDR3aa: CASSYDRDTGELFF

j_gene: TRBJ1-1
v_gene: TRBV7-7
d_gene: -
abundance: -
CDR3nt: TGTGCTAGCAGCTTTTTCCCGAACACTGAAGCTTTCTTT
CDR3aa: CASSFFPNTEAFF

j_gene: TRBJ2-5
v_gene: TRBV19
d_gene: TRBD1
abundance: -
CDR3nt: TGTGCCAGTAGTATGACAGGGAGAGAGACCCAGTACTTC
CDR3aa: CASSMTGRETQYF

j_gene: TRBJ2-7
v_gene: TRBV2
d_gene: -
abundance: -
CDR3nt: TGTGCCAGCACTAACCCGATGGAAGGTCACGAGCAGTACTTC
CDR3aa: CASTNPMEGHEQYF

j_gene: TRBJ1-6
v_gene: TRBV25-1
d_gene: -
abundance: -
CDR3nt: TGTGCCAGCAGTGAATACGACAGCCAAAATTCACCCCTCCACTTT
CDR3aa: CASSEYDSQNSPLHF

j_gene: TRBJ2-5
v_gene: TRBV2
d_gene: -
abundance: -
CDR3nt: TGTGCCAGCACCGTTGAGAAGCGGAAGACCCAGTACTTC
CDR3aa: CASTVEKRKTQYF

j_gene: TRBJ2-5
v_gene: TRBV5-1
d_gene: TRBD2
abundance: -
CDR3nt: TGCGCCAGCAGTACTAGCGGACACCAAGAGACCCAGTACTTC
CDR3aa: CASSTSGHQETQYF

j_gene: TRBJ2-7
v_gene: TRBV27
d_gene: TRBD2
abundance: once
CDR3nt: TGTGCCAGCAGTTTAGCGGGAGGGGCCTACGAGCAGTACTTC
CDR3aa: CASSLAGGAYEQYF

j_gene: TRBJ1-2
v_gene: TRBV6-5
d_gene: TRBD1
abundance: -
CDR3nt: TGTGCCAGCAGTCCCAACTGGACAGGGAAGGATGGCTACACCTTC
CDR3aa: CASSPNWTGKDGYTF

j_gene: TRBJ1-2
v_gene: TRBV7-9
d_gene: -
abundance: -
CDR3nt: TGTGCCAGCAGCTCGGATTGGGCAGGCCGAGCTAACTATGGCTACACCTTC
CDR3aa: CASSSDWAGRANYGYTF

j_gene: TRBJ2-3
v_gene: TRBV6-1
d_gene: TRBD1
abundance: -
CDR3nt: TGTGCCAGCACCGGACAGGAAAGCACAGATACGCAGTATTTT
CDR3aa: CASTGQESTDTQYF

j_gene: TRBJ1-2
v_gene: TRBV5-1
d_gene: -
abundance: once
CDR3nt: TGCGCCAGCAGCCCCGGCCAAAGGGATCAGGGCTACACCTTC
CDR3aa: CASSPGQRDQGYTF

j_gene: TRBJ2-1
v_gene: TRBV6-6
d_gene: TRBD2
abundance: -
CDR3nt: TGTGCCAGCAGTGGACTAGCGGGGGGCTATGAGCAGTTCTTC
CDR3aa: CASSGLAGGYEQFF

j_gene: TRBJ1-2
v_gene: TRBV27
d_gene: -
abundance: -
CDR3nt: TGTGCCAGCAGTTTATCGGACGGGCCCAAGGATGGCTACACCTTC
CDR3aa: CASSLSDGPKDGYTF

j_gene: TRBJ2-2
v_gene: TRBV5-4
d_gene: TRBD2
abundance: -
CDR3nt: TGTGCCAGCAGCTTGACACTAGCGGGAGGGCCCACCGGGGAGCTGTTTTTT
CDR3aa: CASSLTLAGGPTGELFF

j_gene: TRBJ1-2
v_gene: TRBV13
d_gene: -
abundance: -
CDR3nt: TGTGCCAGCAGTGTAAGAGGGGCTAACTATGGCTACACCTTC
CDR3aa: CASSVRGANYGYTF

j_gene: TRBJ1-1
v_gene: TRBV18
d_gene: -
abundance: -
CDR3nt: TGTGCCAGCTCAATGACAGGGAACACTGAAGCTTTCTTT
CDR3aa: CASSMTGNTEAFF

j_gene: TRBJ1-4
v_gene: TRBV15
d_gene: TRBD1
abundance: -
CDR3nt: TGTGCCACCAGCGGTTGGGACAGGGGGAATGAAAAACTGTTTTTT
CDR3aa: CATSGWDRGNEKLFF

j_gene: TRBJ1-2
v_gene: TRBV7-2
d_gene: TRBD1
abundance: once
CDR3nt: TGTGCCAGCAGCTCTAGTCCCGGGACAGCCCACTATGGCTACACCTTC
CDR3aa: CASSSSPGTAHYGYTF

j_gene: TRBJ1-2
v_gene: TRBV7-2
d_gene: -
abundance: -
CDR3nt: TGTGCCAGCAGCTTAGTTGGGCCCAGGGCGAATGATGGCTACACCTTC
CDR3aa: CASSLVGPRANDGYTF

j_gene: TRBJ2-3
v_gene: TRBV15
d_gene: -
abundance: -
CDR3nt: TGTGCCACCAGCCGACCACAGAGCACAGATACGCAGTATTTT
CDR3aa: CATSRPQSTDTQYF

j_gene: TRBJ2-5
v_gene: TRBV6-1
d_gene: -
abundance: -
CDR3nt: TGTGCCAGCACTGACCAAACCTTACCCGGGGAGACCCAGTACTTC
CDR3aa: CASTDQTLPGETQYF

j_gene: TRBJ2-6
v_gene: TRBV28
d_gene: -
abundance: -
CDR3nt: TGTGCCAGCAGAACGACAGGCTCTGGGGCCAACGTCCTGACTTTC
CDR3aa: CASRTTGSGANVLTF

j_gene: TRBJ1-4
v_gene: TRBV13
d_gene: -
abundance: -
CDR3nt: TGTGCCAGCAGCCGATCGGGACACGGGTTGTTTTTT
CDR3aa: CASSRSGHGLFF

j_gene: TRBJ2-2
v_gene: TRBV6-5
d_gene: -
abundance: few
CDR3nt: TGTGCCAGCAGTTACTCGACAGGGAACACCGGGGAGCTGTTTTTT
CDR3aa: CASSYSTGNTGELFF

j_gene: TRBJ2-7
v_gene: TRBV6-5
d_gene: TRBD2
abundance: -
CDR3nt: TGTGCCAGCAGTTTCAGGACTAGTGCATACGAGCAGTACTTC
CDR3aa: CASSFRTSAYEQYF

j_gene: TRBJ1-2
v_gene: TRBV30
d_gene: -
abundance: once
CDR3nt: TGTGCCTGGTCAAGGATCGGGACGGAAAGGGGCTACACCTTC
CDR3aa: CAWSRIGTERGYTF

j_gene: TRBJ1-2
v_gene: TRBV27
d_gene: -
abundance: -
CDR3nt: TGTGCCAGCAGTTTAAGAGGGGACGGAAGAGGGTTCTATGGCTACACCTTC
CDR3aa: CASSLRGDGRGFYGYTF

j_gene: TRBJ2-2
v_gene: TRBV5-4
d_gene: TRBD2
abundance: few
CDR3nt: TGTGCCAGCAGCTCGCTAGCGGGAACTACCGGGGAGCTGTTTTTT
CDR3aa: CASSSLAGTTGELFF

j_gene: TRBJ2-3
v_gene: TRBV7-2
d_gene: TRBD2
abundance: -
CDR3nt: TGTGCCAGCAGCTTAGTAGTAGCGGGGGCCTCCTTCACAGATACGCAGTATTTT
CDR3aa: CASSLVVAGASFTDTQYF

j_gene: TRBJ1-3
v_gene: TRBV5-4
d_gene: -
abundance: -
CDR3nt: TGTGCCAGCAGCTTGGCTGGGGGCGTTCGCTCTGGAAACACCATATATTTT
CDR3aa: CASSLAGGVRSGNTIYF

j_gene: TRBJ2-7
v_gene: TRBV25-1
d_gene: -
abundance: -
CDR3nt: TGTGCCAGCAGTAATTGGGGGTTGAACTACGAGCAGTACTTC
CDR3aa: CASSNWGLNYEQYF

j_gene: TRBJ2-3
v_gene: TRBV29-1
d_gene: -
abundance: -
CDR3nt: TGCAGCGTTGACCGGAGCACAGATACGCAGTATTTT
CDR3aa: CSVDRSTDTQYF

j_gene: TRBJ2-7
v_gene: TRBV4-1
d_gene: TRBD1
abundance: -
CDR3nt: TGCGCCAGCAGCCAAGGAAGGCCGGGACAGGGAACCTACGAGCAGTACTTC
CDR3aa: CASSQGRPGQGTYEQYF

j_gene: TRBJ2-5
v_gene: TRBV28
d_gene: TRBD1
abundance: -
CDR3nt: TGTGCCAGCAGTTCCACGACAGGGGGGGGAGAGACCCAGTACTTC
CDR3aa: CASSSTTGGGETQYF

j_gene: TRBJ2-7
v_gene: TRBV4-1
d_gene: TRBD1
abundance: -
CDR3nt: TGCGCCAGCAGCCTAGGACAGGGCTCCTTCGAGCAGTACTTC
CDR3aa: CASSLGQGSFEQYF

j_gene: TRBJ1-1
v_gene: TRBV11-2
d_gene: -
abundance: -
CDR3nt: TGTGCCAGCATGAGGAACACTGAAGCTTTCTTT
CDR3aa: CASMRNTEAFF

j_gene: TRBJ2-7
v_gene: TRBV6-6
d_gene: TRBD1
abundance: few
CDR3nt: TGTGCCAGCACCTCCGCCCGGGACAGATTTTACTTC
CDR3aa: CASTSARDRFYF

j_gene: TRBJ1-2
v_gene: TRBV7-2
d_gene: -
abundance: once
CDR3nt: TGTGCCAGCAGCTTAGGGGATCTCTCGTCGGTTGGCTACACCTTC
CDR3aa: CASSLGDLSSVGYTF

j_gene: TRBJ1-1
v_gene: TRBV5-4
d_gene: -
abundance: -
CDR3nt: TGTGCCAGCAGCTTGCCCGGGTTCACTGAAGCTTTCTTT
CDR3aa: CASSLPGFTEAFF

j_gene: TRBJ1-2
v_gene: TRBV7-9
d_gene: -
abundance: -
CDR3nt: TGTGCCAGCAGCTTATCCGGGGGCTACACCTTC
CDR3aa: CASSLSGGYTF

j_gene: TRBJ2-7
v_gene: TRBV7-2
d_gene: -
abundance: -
CDR3nt: TGTGCCAGCAGCTTAAGTTCCCTAAGCGATCCCTACGAGCAGTACTTC
CDR3aa: CASSLSSLSDPYEQYF

j_gene: TRBJ1-5
v_gene: TRBV27
d_gene: -
abundance: -
CDR3nt: TGTGCCAGCAGTTTAGACCATAGCAATCAGCCCCAGCATTTT
CDR3aa: CASSLDHSNQPQHF

j_gene: TRBJ1-2
v_gene: TRBV27
d_gene: -
abundance: -
CDR3nt: TGTGCCAGCAGTTCGGTAGGGGAGGTGGATGGCTACACCTTC
CDR3aa: CASSSVGEVDGYTF